The T cell receptor beta chain under discussion was sequenced for a study of T cells in Graves' hyperthyroidism and ophthalmopathy (dated by TCRdb to about 2019). With regard to the full study: Peripheral blood samples were taken at initial diagnosis, before any treatment was given. In addition, the study compared T-cell repertoires in thyroid tissue and in blood from over 5 Graves' hyperthyroidism patients. The paper describes TCR Vbeta CDR3 sequencing of 135 peripheral blood samples, made up of some 42 ophthalmopathy patients, around 73 hyperthyroidism patients and around 17 progressor patients. To identify distinguishing TCR V-J signatures, a discovery cohort of around 100 patients was used, comprising under 45 with Graves' ophthalmopathy and 57 with stable Graves' hyperthyroidism. The 75 to 100 discovery patients were divided at random into training and test sets in a 7:3 ratio. An independent validation cohort of around 19 hyperthyroidism patients and over 15 patients who later progressed to ophthalmopathy tested prospective prediction of ophthalmopathy. Once sampling was done, hyperthyroidism patients were given methimazole at a starting dose of 30 mg daily, whereas ophthalmopathy patients were given high-dose intravenous methylprednisolone.

Amplification of TCR beta CDR3 regions was carried out from RNA transcripts. A first-round RT-PCR of the TCR CDR3 used the HTBI primer set with the Qiagen OneStep RT-PCR kit. A second multiplex PCR round built the libraries, followed by size selection and purification. The libraries were sequenced on an Illumina HiSeq2000 using paired-end 100 bp reads. The paper's data handling went like this. Raw data were processed with SOAPnuke, discarding reads with adapters, uncalled bases, mean Phred below 15, or no exact constant-primer or identifier match. COPE v1.2.5 was used to merge the high-quality paired reads, and each unique nucleotide sequence was defined as a clonotype. Clonotypes were aligned to IMGT TRBV, TRBD and TRBJ reference segments using MiTCR v1.1. Analysis was restricted to V-J combinations with a frequency above 0.0001, which covered roughly 99% of repertoires. A TCS score was defined as the ratio between F50 (clonal expansion) and ExV (chaos), using BLOSUM62-based TCRdist between CDR3 peptides within each V-J. Welch's t-statistics and random forest reduced just over 500 V-J features to fewer than 15, which were used in a naive Bayes classifier (R e1071). TCRdb trimmed public reads at Q25 via fastp, called clones via MiXCR and kept in-frame beta chains. Under each unique CDR3 protein, matching rows form one entry showing the most common genes and DNA. The V and J calls follow TCRdb's processing rather than the paper's. The sample table contains 470,000 or so distinct CDR3 sequences; only one count was recorded for around 21% of them. The leading ten clones occupy more than 20% of the sample.

A patient counted as having stable Graves' hyperthyroidism if no progression to ophthalmopathy occurred over 18 months of follow-up. Hyperthyroidism patients were aged 18 to 65 years and newly diagnosed, with disease duration of less than 2 months. Exclusion was applied to patients with uncontrolled infections, other autoimmune diseases, pregnancy or lactation. Diagnoses relied on clinical symptoms, serum thyroxine and TRAb, thyroid ultrasound and orbital computed tomography. PBMCs were separated from 7.5 to 10 ml of fresh peripheral blood using Ficoll-Paque density gradient centrifugation. Total RNA was extracted with Trizol reagent, and quality was checked on an Agilent 2100 Bioanalyzer. Results and caveats for the whole study, not just this receptor: Most expanded thyroid clonotypes (frequency above 0.001) were also detected in blood, a finding suggesting that blood repertoires may reflect thyroid immune responses. During validation, the model predicted progression to ophthalmopathy a median of around 7 months ahead of onset, with approximately 70% sensitivity and 72.22% specificity. In cross-validation, a model built on a 13 V-J signature told ophthalmopathy apart from stable hyperthyroidism with about 90% sensitivity and 81% to 82% specificity, and in testing the same model reached 80%/75%. No statistical method was used to fix the sample size in advance, and group allocation was not hidden from the investigators.

Looking up the germline V gene (reference sequence) yields CDR1 MNHEY and CDR2 SMNVEV. V is clipped by 4 bases and J by 2 bases, and the sequence between their germline boundaries is 9 bases long. The CDR3 numbers 13 residues from cysteine through phenylalanine. Only the CDR3 portion is preserved as DNA: 39 bases, with reading frame beginning at the first base. This clonotype was counted at least ten times. Its antigen target is currently unknown. Base qualities are not recorded, but no much larger clone differs from it by a single base. What was sequenced was blood. The sequence came from a man aged 18 to 30 with Graves' hyperthyroidism. The chain uses TRBV27 and TRBJ2-7; matching of 5 bases hints at TRBD1 as the D gene. CDR3 sequence: CASSWQGAYEQYF. The nucleotide sequence is given as TGTGCCAGCAGTTGGCAAGGGGCCTACGAGCAGTACTTC.